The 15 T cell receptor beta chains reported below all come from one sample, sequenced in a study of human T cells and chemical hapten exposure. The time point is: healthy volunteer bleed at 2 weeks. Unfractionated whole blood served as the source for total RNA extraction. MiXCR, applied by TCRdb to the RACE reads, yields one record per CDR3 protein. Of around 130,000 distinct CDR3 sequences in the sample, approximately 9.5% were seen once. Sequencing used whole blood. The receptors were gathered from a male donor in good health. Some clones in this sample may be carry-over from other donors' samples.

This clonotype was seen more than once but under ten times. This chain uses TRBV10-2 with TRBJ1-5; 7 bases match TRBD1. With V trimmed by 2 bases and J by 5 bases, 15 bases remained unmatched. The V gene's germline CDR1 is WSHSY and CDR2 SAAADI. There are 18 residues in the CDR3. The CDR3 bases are TGCGCCAGCAGTGAGATAGGGGGCGATTTAGAGAGGGATCAGCCCCAGCATTTT. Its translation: CASSEIGGDLERDQPQHF.

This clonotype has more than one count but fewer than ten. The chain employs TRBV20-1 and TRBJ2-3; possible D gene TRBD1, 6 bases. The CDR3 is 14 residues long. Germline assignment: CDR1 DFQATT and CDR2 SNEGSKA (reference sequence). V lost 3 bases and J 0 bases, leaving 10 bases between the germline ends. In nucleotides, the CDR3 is TGCAGTGCTAGCCCAGGGGCCAGCACAGATACGCAGTATTTT. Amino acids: CSASPGASTDTQYF.

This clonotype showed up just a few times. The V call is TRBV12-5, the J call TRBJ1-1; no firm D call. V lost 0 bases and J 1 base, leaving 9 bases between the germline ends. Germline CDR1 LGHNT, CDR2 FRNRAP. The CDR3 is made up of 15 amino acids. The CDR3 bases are TGTGCTAGTGGTTTGGTACTTAAAAGGAACACTGAAGCTTTCTTT. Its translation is CASGLVLKRNTEAFF.

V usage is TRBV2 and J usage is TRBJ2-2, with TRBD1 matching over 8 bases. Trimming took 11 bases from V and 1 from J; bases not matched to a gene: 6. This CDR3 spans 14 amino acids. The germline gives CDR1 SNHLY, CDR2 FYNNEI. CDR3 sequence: CAGQGPLNTGELFF. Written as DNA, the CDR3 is TGTGCCGGACAGGGTCCGCTGAACACCGGGGAGCTGTTTTTT.

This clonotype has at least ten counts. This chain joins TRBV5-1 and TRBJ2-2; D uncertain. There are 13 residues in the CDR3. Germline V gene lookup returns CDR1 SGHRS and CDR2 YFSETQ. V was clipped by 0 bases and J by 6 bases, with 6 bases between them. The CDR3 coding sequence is TGCGCCAGCAGCTTGGTAGAGGCCGGGGAGCTGTTTTTT. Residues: CASSLVEAGELFF. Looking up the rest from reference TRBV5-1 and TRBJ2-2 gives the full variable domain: KAGVTQTPRYLIKTRGQQVTLSCSPISGHRSVSWYQQTPGQGLQFLFEYFSETQRNKGNFPGRFSGRQFSNSRSEMNVSTLELGDSALYLCASSLVEAGELFFGEGSRLTVL.

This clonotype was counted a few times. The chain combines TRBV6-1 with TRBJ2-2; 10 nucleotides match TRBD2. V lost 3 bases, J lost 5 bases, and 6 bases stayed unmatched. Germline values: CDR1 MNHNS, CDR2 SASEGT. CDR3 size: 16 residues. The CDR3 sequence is CASSEGLALRTGELFF. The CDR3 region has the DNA TGTGCCAGCAGTGAGGGACTAGCGTTAAGGACCGGGGAGCTGTTTTTT.

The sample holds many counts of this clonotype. As DNA, the CDR3 is TGTGCCAGCAGTGAACTAGCGGGAGCCTCCTACGAGCAGTACTTC. Its protein is CASSELAGASYEQYF. This chain connects TRBV6-1 to TRBJ2-7, with 10 positions matching TRBD2. J was trimmed by 0 bases and V by 2 bases; bases with no gene match: 1. This CDR3 spans 15 amino acids. The germline gives CDR1 MNHNS, CDR2 SASEGT.

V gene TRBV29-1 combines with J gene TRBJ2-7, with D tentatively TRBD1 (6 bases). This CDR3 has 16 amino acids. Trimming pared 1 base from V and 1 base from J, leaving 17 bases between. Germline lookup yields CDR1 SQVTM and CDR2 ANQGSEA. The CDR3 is CSVEATEFGQSYEQYF. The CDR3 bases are TGCAGCGTTGAAGCTACCGAATTCGGACAGTCCTACGAGCAGTACTTC.

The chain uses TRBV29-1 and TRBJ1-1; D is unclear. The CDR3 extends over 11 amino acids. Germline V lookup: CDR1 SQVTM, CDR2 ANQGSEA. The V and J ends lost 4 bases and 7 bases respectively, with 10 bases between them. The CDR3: CSVVAVDEAFF. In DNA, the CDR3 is TGCAGCGTTGTAGCCGTCGATGAAGCTTTCTTT.

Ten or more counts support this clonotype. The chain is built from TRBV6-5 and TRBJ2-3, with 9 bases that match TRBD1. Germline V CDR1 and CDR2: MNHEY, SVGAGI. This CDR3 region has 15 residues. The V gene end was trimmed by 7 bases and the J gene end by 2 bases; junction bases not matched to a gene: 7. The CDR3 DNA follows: TGTGCCAGCACCTTACAGGGGGCGGCCACAGATACGCAGTATTTT. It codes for CASTLQGAATDTQYF.

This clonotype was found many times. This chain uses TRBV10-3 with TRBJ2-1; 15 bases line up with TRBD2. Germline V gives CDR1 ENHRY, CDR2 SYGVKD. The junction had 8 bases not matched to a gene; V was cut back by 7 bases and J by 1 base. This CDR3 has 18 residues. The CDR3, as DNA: TGTGCCATCACCGAAGGACTAGCGGGAGGGCCTTCCTACAATGAGCAGTTCTTC. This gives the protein CAITEGLAGGPSYNEQFF.

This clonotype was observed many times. CDR3 sequence (DNA): TGTGCCAGCAGCTTAAATGTCAGGGAGAGGCTGAGAGCTTTCTTT. Its protein is CASSLNVRERLRAFF. The gene calls are TRBV7-9 and TRBJ1-1, with D possibly TRBD1 on 5 matching bases. Germline CDR1 and CDR2: SEHNR and FQNEAQ (reference sequence). CDR3 size: 15 residues. Trimming took off 2 bases at V and 10 bases at J, with 20 bases between the two ends.

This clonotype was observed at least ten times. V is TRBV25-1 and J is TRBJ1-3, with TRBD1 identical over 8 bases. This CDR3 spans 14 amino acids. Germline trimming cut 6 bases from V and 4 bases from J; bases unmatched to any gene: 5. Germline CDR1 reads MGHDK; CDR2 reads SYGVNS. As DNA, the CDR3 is TGTGCCAGCAGCCAGGGGGCGAAGGGAAACACCATATATTTT. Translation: CASSQGAKGNTIYF. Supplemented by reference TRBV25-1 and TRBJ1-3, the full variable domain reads EADIYQTPRYLVIGTGKKITLECSQTMGHDKMYWYQQDPGMELHLIHYSYGVNSTEKGDLSSESTVSRIRTEHFPLTLESARPSHTSQYLCASSQGAKGNTIYFGEGSWLTVV.

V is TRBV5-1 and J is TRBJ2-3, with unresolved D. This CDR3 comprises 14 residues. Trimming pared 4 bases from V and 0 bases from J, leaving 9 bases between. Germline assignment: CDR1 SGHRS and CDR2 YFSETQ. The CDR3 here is CASSQQWSTDTQYF. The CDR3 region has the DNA TGCGCCAGCAGCCAGCAATGGAGCACAGATACGCAGTATTTT.

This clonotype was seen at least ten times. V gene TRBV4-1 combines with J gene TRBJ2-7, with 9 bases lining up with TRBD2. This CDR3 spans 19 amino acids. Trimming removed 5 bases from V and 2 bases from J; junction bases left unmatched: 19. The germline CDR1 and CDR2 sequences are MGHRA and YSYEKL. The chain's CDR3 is CASSSHLSAGGPHAYEQYF. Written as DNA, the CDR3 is TGCGCCAGCAGCTCACACCTATCCGCGGGAGGGCCGCATGCCTACGAGCAGTACTTC.